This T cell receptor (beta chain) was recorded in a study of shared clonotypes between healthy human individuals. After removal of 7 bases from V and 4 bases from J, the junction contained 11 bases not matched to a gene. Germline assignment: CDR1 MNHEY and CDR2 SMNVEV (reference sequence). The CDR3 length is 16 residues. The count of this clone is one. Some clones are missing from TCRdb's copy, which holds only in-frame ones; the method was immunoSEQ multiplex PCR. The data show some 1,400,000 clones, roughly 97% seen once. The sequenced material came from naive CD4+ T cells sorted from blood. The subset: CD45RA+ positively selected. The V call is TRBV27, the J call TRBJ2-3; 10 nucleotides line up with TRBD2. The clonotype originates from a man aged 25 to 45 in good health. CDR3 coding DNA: TGTGCCAGCATGTTAGCGGGAGGTTCCGGCGCAGATACGCAGTATTTT. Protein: CASMLAGGSGADTQYF.